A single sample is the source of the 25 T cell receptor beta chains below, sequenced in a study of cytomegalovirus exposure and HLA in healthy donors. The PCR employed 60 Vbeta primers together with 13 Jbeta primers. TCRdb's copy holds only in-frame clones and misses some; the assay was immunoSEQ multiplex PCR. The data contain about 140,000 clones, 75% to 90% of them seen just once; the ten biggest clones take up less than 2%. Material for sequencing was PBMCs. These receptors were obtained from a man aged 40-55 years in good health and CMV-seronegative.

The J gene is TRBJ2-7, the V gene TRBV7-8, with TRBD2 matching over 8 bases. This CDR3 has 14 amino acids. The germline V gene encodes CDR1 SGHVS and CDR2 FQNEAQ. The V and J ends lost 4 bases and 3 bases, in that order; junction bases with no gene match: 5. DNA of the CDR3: TGTGCCAGCAGCTATAGCGGGAAGCGCTACGAGCAGTACTTC. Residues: CASSYSGKRYEQYF.

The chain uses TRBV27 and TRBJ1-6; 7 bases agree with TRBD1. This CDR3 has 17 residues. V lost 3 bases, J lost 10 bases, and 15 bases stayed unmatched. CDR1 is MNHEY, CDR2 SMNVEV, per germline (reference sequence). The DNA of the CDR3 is TGTGCCAGCAGTTTTTCCCAAATGACAGGGCGGTTATCACCCCTCCACTTT. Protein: CASSFSQMTGRLSPLHF.

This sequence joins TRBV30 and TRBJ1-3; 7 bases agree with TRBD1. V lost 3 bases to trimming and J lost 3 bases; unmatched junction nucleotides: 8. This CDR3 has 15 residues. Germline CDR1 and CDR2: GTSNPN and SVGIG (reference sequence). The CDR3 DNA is TGTGCCTGGAGGACGGGACAGTGGCTTGGAAACACCATATATTTT. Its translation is CAWRTGQWLGNTIYF.

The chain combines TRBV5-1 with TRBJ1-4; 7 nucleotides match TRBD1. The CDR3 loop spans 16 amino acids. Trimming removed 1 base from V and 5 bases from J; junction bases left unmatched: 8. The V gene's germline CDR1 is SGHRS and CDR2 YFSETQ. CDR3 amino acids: CASSLNPGGVNEKLFF. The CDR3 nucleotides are TGCGCCAGCAGCTTGAACCCAGGGGGAGTCAATGAAAAACTGTTTTTT.

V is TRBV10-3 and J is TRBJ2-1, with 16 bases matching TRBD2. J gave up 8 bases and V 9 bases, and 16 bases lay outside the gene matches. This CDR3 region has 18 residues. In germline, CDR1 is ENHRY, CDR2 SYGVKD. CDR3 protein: CAMGAGTSGRARVDEQFF. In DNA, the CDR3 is TGTGCCATGGGAGCCGGGACTAGCGGGAGGGCCAGGGTGGATGAGCAGTTCTTC.

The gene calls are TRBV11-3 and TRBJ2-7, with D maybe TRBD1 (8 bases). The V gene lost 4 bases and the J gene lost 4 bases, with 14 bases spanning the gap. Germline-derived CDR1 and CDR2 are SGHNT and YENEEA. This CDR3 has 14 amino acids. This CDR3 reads CASSSGQGGYEQYF. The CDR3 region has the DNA TGTGCCAGCAGCTCCGGACAGGGAGGGTACGAGCAGTACTTC.

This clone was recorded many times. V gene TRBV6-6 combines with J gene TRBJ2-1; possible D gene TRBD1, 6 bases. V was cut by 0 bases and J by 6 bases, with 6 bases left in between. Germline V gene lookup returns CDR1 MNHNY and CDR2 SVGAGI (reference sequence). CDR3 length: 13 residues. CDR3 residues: CASSYSQGNEQFF. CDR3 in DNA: TGTGCCAGCAGTTACTCACAGGGCAATGAGCAGTTCTTC.

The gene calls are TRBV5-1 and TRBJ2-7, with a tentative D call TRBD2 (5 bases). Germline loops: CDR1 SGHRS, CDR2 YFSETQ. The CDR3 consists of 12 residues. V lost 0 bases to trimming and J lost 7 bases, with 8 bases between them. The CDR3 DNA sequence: TGCGCCAGCAGCTTGGAGGGAGCGGAGCAGTACTTC. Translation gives CASSLEGAEQYF.

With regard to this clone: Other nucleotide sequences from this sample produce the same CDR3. The CDR3 spells CACRGNQETQYF. CDR3 DNA sequence: TGTGCCTGTCGGGGTAACCAAGAGACCCAGTACTTC. V and J are TRBV30 and TRBJ2-5, with TRBD2 as a possible D gene (5 bases). Germline assignment: CDR1 GTSNPN and CDR2 SVGIG (reference sequence). The CDR3 runs 12 residues. V lost 6 bases and J 0 bases, leaving 8 bases between the germline ends.

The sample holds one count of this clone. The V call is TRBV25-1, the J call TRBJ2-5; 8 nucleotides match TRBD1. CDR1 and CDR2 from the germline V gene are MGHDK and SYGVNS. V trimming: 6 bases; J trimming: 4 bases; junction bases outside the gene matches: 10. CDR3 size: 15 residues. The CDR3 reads CASSPDRGLAETQYF. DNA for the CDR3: TGTGCCAGCAGCCCCGACAGGGGTTTAGCAGAGACCCAGTACTTC.

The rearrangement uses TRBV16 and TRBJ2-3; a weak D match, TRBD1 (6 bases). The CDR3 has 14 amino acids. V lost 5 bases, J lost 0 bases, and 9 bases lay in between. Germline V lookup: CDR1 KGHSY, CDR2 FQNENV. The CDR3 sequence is CASSAGVSTDTQYF. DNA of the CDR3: TGTGCCAGCAGCGCAGGGGTAAGCACAGATACGCAGTATTTT.

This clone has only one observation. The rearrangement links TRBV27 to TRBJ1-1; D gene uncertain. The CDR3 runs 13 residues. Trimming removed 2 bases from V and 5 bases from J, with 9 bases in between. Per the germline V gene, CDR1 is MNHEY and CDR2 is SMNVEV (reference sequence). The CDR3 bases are TGTGCCAGCAGTTTAAGGGCGGGAACTGAAGCTTTCTTT. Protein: CASSLRAGTEAFF.

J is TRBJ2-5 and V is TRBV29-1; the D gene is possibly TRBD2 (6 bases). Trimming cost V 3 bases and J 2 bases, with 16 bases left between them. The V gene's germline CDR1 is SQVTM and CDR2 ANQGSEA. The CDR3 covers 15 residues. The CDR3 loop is CSVEGAGMGQETQYF. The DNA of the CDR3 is TGCAGCGTTGAGGGTGCGGGGATGGGGCAAGAGACCCAGTACTTC.

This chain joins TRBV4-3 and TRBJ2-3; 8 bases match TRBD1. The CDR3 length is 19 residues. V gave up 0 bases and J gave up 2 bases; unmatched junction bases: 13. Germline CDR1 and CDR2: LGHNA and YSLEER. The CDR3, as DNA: TGCGCCAGCAGCCAAGATGTTGGGACAGGCGCTACGACCACAGATACGCAGTATTTT. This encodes CASSQDVGTGATTTDTQYF.

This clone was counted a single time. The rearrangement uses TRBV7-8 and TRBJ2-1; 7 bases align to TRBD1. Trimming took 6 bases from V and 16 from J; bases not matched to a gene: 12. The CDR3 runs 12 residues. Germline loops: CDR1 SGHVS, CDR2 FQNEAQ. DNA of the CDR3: TGTGCCAGCAGTTCCACCGGGACAGTAAAATTCTTC. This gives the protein CASSSTGTVKFF.

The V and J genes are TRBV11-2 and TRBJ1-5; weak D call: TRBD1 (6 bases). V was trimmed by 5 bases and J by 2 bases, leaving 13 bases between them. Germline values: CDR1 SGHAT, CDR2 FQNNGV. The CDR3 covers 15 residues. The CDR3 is CASSPTGYGNQPQHF. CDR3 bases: TGTGCCAGCAGCCCAACAGGGTACGGCAATCAGCCCCAGCATTTT.

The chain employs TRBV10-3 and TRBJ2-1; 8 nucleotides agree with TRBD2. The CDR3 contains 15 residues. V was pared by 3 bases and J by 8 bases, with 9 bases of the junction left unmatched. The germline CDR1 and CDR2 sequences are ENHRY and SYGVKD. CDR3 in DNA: TGTGCCATCAGTGACGGGGGGGGCCTATTGGATGAGCAGTTCTTC. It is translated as CAISDGGGLLDEQFF.

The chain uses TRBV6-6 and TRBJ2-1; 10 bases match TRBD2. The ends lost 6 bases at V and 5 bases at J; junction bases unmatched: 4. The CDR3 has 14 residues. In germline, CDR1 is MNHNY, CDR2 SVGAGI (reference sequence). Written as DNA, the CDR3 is TGTGCCAGCAGGCCGGGACTAGCGAACAATGAGCAGTTCTTC. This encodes CASRPGLANNEQFF.

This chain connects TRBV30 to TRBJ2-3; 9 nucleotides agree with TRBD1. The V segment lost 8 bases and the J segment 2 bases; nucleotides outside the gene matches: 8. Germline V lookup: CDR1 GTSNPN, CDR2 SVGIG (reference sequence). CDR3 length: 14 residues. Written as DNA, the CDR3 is TGTGCCAGGGGACAGGGAGGCCTCACAGATACGCAGTATTTT. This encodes CARGQGGLTDTQYF.

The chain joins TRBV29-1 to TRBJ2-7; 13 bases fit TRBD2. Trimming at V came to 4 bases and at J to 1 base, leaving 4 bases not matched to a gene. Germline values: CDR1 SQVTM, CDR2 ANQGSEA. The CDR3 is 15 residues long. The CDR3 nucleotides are TGCAGCGTTGTACTAGCGGGAGGGCCATCCTACGAGCAGTACTTC. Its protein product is CSVVLAGGPSYEQYF.

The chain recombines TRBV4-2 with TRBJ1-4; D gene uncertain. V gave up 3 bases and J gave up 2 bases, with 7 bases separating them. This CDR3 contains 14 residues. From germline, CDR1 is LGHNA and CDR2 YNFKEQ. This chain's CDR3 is CASSHGVTNEKLFF. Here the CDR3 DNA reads TGTGCCAGCAGCCACGGGGTTACTAATGAAAAACTGTTTTTT.

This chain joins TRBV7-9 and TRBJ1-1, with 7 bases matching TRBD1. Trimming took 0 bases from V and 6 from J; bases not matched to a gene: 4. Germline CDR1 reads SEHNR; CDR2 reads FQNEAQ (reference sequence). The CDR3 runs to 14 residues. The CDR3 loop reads CASSLAGGVSEAFF. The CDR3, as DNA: TGTGCCAGCAGCTTAGCAGGGGGCGTATCTGAAGCTTTCTTT.

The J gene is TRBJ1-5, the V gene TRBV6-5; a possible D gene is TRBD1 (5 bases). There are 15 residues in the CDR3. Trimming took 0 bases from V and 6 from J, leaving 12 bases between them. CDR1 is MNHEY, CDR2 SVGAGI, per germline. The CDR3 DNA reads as TGTGCCAGCAGTTACTCGTCTGGGAGGGGTCAGCCCCAGCATTTT. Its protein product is CASSYSSGRGQPQHF.

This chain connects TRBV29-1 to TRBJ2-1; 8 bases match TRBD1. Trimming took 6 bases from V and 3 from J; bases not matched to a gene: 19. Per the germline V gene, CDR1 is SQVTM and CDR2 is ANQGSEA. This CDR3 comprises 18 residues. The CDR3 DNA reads TGCAGCGTGAAAGGACAGGGAGAGCGAGCGGCCGACTACAATGAGCAGTTCTTC. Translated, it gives CSVKGQGERAADYNEQFF.

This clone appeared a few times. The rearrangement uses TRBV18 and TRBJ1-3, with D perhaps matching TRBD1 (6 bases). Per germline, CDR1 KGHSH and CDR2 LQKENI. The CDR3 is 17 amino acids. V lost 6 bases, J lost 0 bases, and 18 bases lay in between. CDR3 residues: CASSLAAGDTSGNTIYF. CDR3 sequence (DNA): TGTGCCAGCTCGCTGGCGGCGGGGGACACCTCTGGAAACACCATATATTTT.